This entry is about one T cell receptor beta chain. Other nucleotide sequences from this sample produce the same CDR3. Germline CDR1 SGHTA, CDR2 FQGNSA. This CDR3 has 13 amino acids. Trimming took off 5 bases at V and 6 bases at J, with 11 bases between the two ends. Primers for the PCR totalled 60 Vbeta and 13 Jbeta. Method: immunoSEQ multiplex PCR; TCRdb's copy keeps in-frame clones and lacks some. This table holds around 100,000 clones. The data originate from a study of cytomegalovirus exposure and HLA in healthy donors. Study-wide background: The early release's HLA-typed donors yielded tens of millions of unique TCRs. Genotyping of hundreds of donors showed that 80% to 85% belonged to the Caucasian-associated ancestry cluster.

The rearrangement links TRBV7-2 to TRBJ1-5; D is unresolved. Input material: PBMCs. The source is a man aged 40-50 years in good health and CMV-seropositive. As DNA, the CDR3 is TGTGCCAGCAGCCCGCAGGTCACTCAGCCCCAGCATTTT. Translating gives CASSPQVTQPQHF.